The TCR beta chain under discussion was sequenced for a study of CD8 T cells in Susac syndrome. Random hexamers served to reverse transcribe about 0.5 to 1 ug RNA. TCRdb analysed the immunoSEQ multiplex PCR reads with MiXCR anew, one entry per CDR3 protein. The table has approximately 190,000 distinct CDR3 sequences, about 94% seen once. The specimen was CD4+ T cells from PBMCs. The sequence was collected from a human donor in good health.

CDR3 in DNA: TGCAGTGCAAGACTAGCGGGGGGGCACAACGAGCAGTACGTC. It specifies CSARLAGGHNEQYV. V is TRBV20-1 and J is TRBJ2-7, with TRBD2 identical over 14 bases. This CDR3 region has 14 residues. V dropped 6 bases and J dropped 5; count of bases not matched to a gene: 6. Germline V gene sequence: CDR1 DFQATT, CDR2 SNEGSKA (reference sequence).